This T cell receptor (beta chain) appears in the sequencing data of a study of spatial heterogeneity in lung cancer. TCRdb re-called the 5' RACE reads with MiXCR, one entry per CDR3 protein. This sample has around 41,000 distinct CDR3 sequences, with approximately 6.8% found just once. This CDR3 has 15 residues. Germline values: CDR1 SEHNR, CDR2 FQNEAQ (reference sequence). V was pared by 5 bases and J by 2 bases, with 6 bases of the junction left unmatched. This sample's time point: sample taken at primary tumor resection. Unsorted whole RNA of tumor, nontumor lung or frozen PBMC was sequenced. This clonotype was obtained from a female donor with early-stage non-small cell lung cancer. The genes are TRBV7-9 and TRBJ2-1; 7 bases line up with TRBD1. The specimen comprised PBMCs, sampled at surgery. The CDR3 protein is CASSARQGTYNEQFF. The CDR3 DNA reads TGTGCCAGCAGCGCCCGACAGGGAACCTACAATGAGCAGTTCTTC.